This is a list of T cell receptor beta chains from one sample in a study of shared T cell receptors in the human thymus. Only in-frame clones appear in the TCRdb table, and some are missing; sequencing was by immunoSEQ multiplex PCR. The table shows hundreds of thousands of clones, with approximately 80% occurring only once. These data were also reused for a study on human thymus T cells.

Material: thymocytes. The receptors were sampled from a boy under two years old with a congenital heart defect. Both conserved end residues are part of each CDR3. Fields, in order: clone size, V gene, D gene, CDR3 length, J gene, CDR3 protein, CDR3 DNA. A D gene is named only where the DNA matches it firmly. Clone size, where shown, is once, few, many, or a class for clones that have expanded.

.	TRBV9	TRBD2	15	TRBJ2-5	CASSVLAGDAETQYF	TGTGCCAGCAGCGTCCTAGCGGGAGACGCGGAGACCCAGTACTTC
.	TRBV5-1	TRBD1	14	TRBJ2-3	CASRDRGRADTQYF	TGCGCCAGCCGGGACAGGGGGCGGGCAGATACGCAGTATTTT
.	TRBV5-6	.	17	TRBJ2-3	CASSLGGTPELGDTQYF	TGTGCCAGCAGCTTGGGAGGGACACCCGAGTTGGGAGATACGCAGTATTTT
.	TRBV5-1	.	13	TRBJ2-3	CASSLTGSDTQYF	TGCGCCAGCAGCTTGACGGGGTCAGATACGCAGTATTTT
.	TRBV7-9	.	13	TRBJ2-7	CATGRGPHYEQYF	TGTGCCACCGGAAGAGGGCCTCATTACGAGCAGTACTTC
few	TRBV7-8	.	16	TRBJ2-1	CASSLRWEESYNEQFF	TGTGCCAGCAGCTTACGGTGGGAGGAGTCTTACAATGAGCAGTTCTTC
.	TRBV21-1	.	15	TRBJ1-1	CASSPSGDRDTEAFF	TGTGCCAGCAGCCCCTCAGGGGACAGGGACACTGAAGCTTTCTTT
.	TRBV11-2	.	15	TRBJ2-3	CASSSIARLTDTQYF	TGTGCCAGCAGCTCTATAGCGAGACTCACAGATACGCAGTATTTT
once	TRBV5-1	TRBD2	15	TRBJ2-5	CASSPPGGGEETQYF	TGCGCCAGCAGCCCCCCGGGAGGGGGAGAGGAGACCCAGTACTTC
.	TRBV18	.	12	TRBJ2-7	CASTGQLYEQYF	TGTGCCAGTACCGGACAGCTCTACGAGCAGTACTTC
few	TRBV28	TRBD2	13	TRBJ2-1	CASKGLAGNEQFF	TGTGCCAGCAAGGGACTAGCGGGAAATGAGCAGTTCTTC
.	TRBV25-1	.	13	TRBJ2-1	CASSEFRDNEQFF	TGTGCCAGCAGTGAATTCAGGGACAATGAGCAGTTCTTC
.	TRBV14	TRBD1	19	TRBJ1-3	CASSQEKGADRNSGNTIYF	TGTGCCAGCAGCCAAGAGAAGGGGGCCGACAGGAACTCTGGAAACACCATATATTTT
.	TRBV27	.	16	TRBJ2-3	CASSLFATNDTDTQYF	TGTGCCAGCAGTTTATTCGCGACAAATGACACAGATACGCAGTATTTT
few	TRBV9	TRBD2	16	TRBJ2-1	CASSVAGRAGFNEQFF	TGTGCCAGCAGCGTAGCAGGGAGGGCGGGATTCAATGAGCAGTTCTTC
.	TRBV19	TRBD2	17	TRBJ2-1	CASRTGTSGTTYNEQFF	TGTGCCAGTAGGACCGGGACTAGCGGGACCACCTACAATGAGCAGTTCTTC
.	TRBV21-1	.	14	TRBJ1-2	CASSKCRAYYGYTF	TGTGCCAGCAGCAAATGCAGGGCTTACTATGGCTACACCTTC
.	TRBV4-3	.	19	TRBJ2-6	CASSRKLGAASSGANVLTF	TGCGCCAGCAGCCGAAAGTTGGGGGCAGCAAGCTCTGGGGCCAACGTCCTGACTTTC
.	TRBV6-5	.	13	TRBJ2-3	CASSYPPADTQYF	TGTGCCAGCAGTTACCCCCCCGCAGATACGCAGTATTTT
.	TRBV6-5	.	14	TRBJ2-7	CASSPAGYSYEQYF	TGTGCCAGCAGTCCAGCGGGCTACTCCTACGAGCAGTACTTC
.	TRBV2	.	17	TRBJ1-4	CASSEAGAAATNEKLFF	TGTGCCAGCAGTGAAGCGGGGGCCGCCGCAACTAATGAAAAACTGTTTTTT
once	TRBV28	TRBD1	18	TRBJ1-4	CASSLGTGGFTTNEKLFF	TGTGCCAGCAGTTTAGGGACAGGGGGCTTCACAACTAATGAAAAACTGTTTTTT
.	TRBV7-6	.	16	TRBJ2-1	CASSLLAPWAYNEQFF	TGTGCCAGCAGCTTACTAGCCCCCTGGGCCTACAATGAGCAGTTCTTC
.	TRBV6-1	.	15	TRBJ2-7	CASSEIRQHTYEQYF	TGTGCCAGCAGTGAAATAAGACAGCACACCTACGAGCAGTACTTC
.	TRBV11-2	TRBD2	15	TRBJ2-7	CASSQGLAGTYEQYF	TGTGCCAGCAGCCAAGGTCTAGCGGGGACCTACGAGCAGTACTTC
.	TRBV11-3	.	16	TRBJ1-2	CASSLDLGVLAYGYTF	TGTGCCAGCAGCTTAGATCTCGGGGTCTTGGCCTATGGCTACACCTTC
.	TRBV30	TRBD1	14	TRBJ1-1	CAWSGTGPPPEAFF	TGTGCCTGGAGTGGGACAGGCCCCCCCCCTGAAGCTTTCTTT
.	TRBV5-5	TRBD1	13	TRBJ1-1	CASSLGTGYEAFF	TGTGCCAGCAGCTTGGGGACAGGGTATGAAGCTTTCTTT
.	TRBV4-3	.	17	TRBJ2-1	CASSQGGVASVYNEQFF	TGCGCCAGCAGCCAGGGGGGAGTCGCGAGCGTCTACAATGAGCAGTTCTTC
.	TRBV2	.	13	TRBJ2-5	CASSGSGQETQYF	TGTGCCAGCAGCGGCAGCGGACAAGAGACCCAGTACTTC
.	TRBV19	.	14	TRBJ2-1	CASTVRLTYNEQFF	TGTGCCAGTACTGTTAGACTGACCTACAATGAGCAGTTCTTC
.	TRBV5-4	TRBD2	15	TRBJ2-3	CASSLALAGTDTQYF	TGTGCCAGCAGCTTGGCTCTAGCGGGAACAGATACGCAGTATTTT
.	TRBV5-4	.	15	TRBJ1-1	CASSSKGQVRPEAFF	TGTGCCAGCAGCTCCAAGGGACAAGTGCGCCCTGAAGCTTTCTTT
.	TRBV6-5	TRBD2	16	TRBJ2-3	CASSYRLAGITDTQYF	TGTGCCAGCAGTTACAGACTAGCGGGAATCACAGATACGCAGTATTTT